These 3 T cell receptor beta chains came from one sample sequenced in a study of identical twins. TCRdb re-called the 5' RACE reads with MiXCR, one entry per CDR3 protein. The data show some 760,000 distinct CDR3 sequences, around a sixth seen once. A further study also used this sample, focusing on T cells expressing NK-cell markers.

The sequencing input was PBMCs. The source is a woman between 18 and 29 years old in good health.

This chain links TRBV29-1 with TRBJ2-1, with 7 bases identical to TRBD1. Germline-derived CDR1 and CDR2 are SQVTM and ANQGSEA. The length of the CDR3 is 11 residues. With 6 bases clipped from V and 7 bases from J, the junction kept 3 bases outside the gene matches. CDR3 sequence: CSVQGRNEQFF. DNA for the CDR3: TGCAGCGTACAGGGGCGGAATGAGCAGTTCTTC.

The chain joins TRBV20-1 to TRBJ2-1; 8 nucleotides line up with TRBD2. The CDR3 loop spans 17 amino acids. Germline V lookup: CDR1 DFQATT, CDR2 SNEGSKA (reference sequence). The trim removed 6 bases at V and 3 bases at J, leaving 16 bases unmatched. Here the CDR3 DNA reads TGCAGTGCCGGAGTTCGAGGCGGCGGGAGGAACTACAATGAGCAGTTCTTC. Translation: CSAGVRGGGRNYNEQFF.

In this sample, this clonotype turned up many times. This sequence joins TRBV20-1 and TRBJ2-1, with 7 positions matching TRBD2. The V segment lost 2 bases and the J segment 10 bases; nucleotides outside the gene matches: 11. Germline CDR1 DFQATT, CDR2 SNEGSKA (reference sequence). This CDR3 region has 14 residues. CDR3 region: CSARSGTTPWEQFF. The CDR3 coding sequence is TGCAGTGCTAGAAGCGGGACTACTCCATGGGAGCAGTTCTTC.